The rows below give T cell receptor beta chains drawn from one sample of a study of CD8 T cells in ankylosing spondylitis. TCRdb called the 5' RACE reads again in MiXCR, with one record for every CDR3 protein. The data contain some 330,000 distinct CDR3 sequences, under 8.5% of them seen just once; the ten biggest clones take up about 14%. Sequencing used blood, either unsorted or a sorted T cell fraction (not recorded which). The receptors come from a male donor with ankylosing spondylitis. The CDR3 runs from the conserved cysteine through the conserved F or W. D genes are given only for firm matches. Clone size is not always given. Where it is, it says once, few, many or a class for expanded clones.

V gene	clone size	D gene	J gene	CDR3 protein	CDR3 DNA
TRBV20-1	few	TRBD1	TRBJ2-7	CSARDPYRGSYEQYF	TGCAGTGCTAGAGACCCTTACAGGGGATCCTACGAGCAGTACTTC
TRBV6-2/TRBV6-3	many	NA	TRBJ2-2	CASSLTRTANTGELFF	TGTGCCAGCAGTCTCACCCGGACAGCGAACACCGGGGAGCTGTTTTTT
TRBV7-2	NA	TRBD2	TRBJ2-2	CASSLAGGRIGELFF	TGTGCCAGCAGCTTAGCTGGCGGGAGGATCGGGGAGCTGTTTTTT
TRBV6-4	NA	NA	TRBJ2-2	CASSATRHGELFF	TGTGCCAGCAGCGCGACACGACACGGGGAGCTGTTTTTT
TRBV7-9	many	NA	TRBJ2-7	CASSLEFGTNEQYF	TGTGCCAGCAGCTTGGAGTTTGGGACAAACGAGCAGTACTTC
TRBV11-2	few	TRBD2	TRBJ2-7	CASSLVGTSGSQPYEQYF	TGTGCCAGCAGCTTAGTTGGGACTAGCGGGAGCCAACCCTACGAGCAGTACTTC
TRBV2	many	TRBD2	TRBJ2-5	CASSGLAGAEETQYF	TGTGCCAGCAGCGGACTAGCGGGCGCAGAAGAGACCCAGTACTTC
TRBV19	few	NA	TRBJ2-3	CASSLAARLDTQYF	TGTGCCAGTAGTCTCGCCGCTAGACTTGATACGCAGTATTTT
TRBV29-1	NA	NA	TRBJ1-4	CSAVNRGQSEKLFF	TGCAGCGCCGTCAACAGAGGGCAATCCGAAAAACTGTTTTTT
TRBV7-2	many	NA	TRBJ1-3	CASTSGDTIYF	TGTGCCAGCACCAGTGGCGACACCATATATTTT
TRBV18	NA	TRBD2	TRBJ2-6	CASSPRTSGTSGANVLTF	TGTGCCAGCTCACCACGGACTAGCGGGACCTCTGGGGCCAACGTCCTGACTTTC
TRBV6-1	few	NA	TRBJ1-1	CASSEAAWESLNTEAFF	TGTGCCAGCAGTGAAGCGGCCTGGGAATCTCTTAACACTGAAGCTTTCTTT
TRBV20-1	few	NA	TRBJ2-7	CSARGGGAREQYF	TGCAGTGCTAGAGGTGGAGGGGCGAGGGAGCAGTACTTC
TRBV25-1	NA	NA	TRBJ2-7	CASSSPGQSSYEQYF	TGTGCCAGCAGTTCTCCGGGACAATCCTCCTACGAGCAGTACTTC
TRBV29-1	NA	NA	TRBJ1-1	CSVFRLMNTEAFF	TGCAGCGTCTTCAGGCTGATGAACACTGAAGCTTTCTTT
TRBV5-1	many	NA	TRBJ2-5	CASSFWGRETQYF	TGCGCCAGCAGCTTTTGGGGGCGAGAGACCCAGTACTTC
TRBV12-5	NA	NA	TRBJ2-1	CASGFPASDPEQFF	TGTGCTAGTGGTTTCCCGGCTAGCGACCCTGAGCAGTTCTTC
TRBV25-1	many	NA	TRBJ2-7	CASSDGLQYF	TGTGCCAGCAGTGATGGCCTGCAGTACTTC
TRBV12-3/TRBV12-4	many	TRBD2	TRBJ2-1	CASRGSGSRDEQFF	TGTGCCAGCAGAGGGAGCGGGAGTCGGGATGAGCAGTTCTTC
TRBV29-1	NA	NA	TRBJ2-3	CSAELGNLPDTQYF	TGCAGCGCCGAGCTAGGGAACCTACCAGATACGCAGTATTTT
TRBV7-3	few	NA	TRBJ2-1	CASSLTNSPYNEQFF	TGTGCCAGCAGCTTAACGAACTCCCCCTACAATGAGCAGTTCTTC
TRBV6-1	few	NA	TRBJ1-1	CASSPSWGRTEAFF	TGTGCCAGCAGCCCGTCTTGGGGGCGGACTGAAGCTTTCTTT
TRBV28	NA	NA	TRBJ2-4	CASSFLDRQNIQYF	TGTGCCAGCAGTTTCCTAGACAGGCAAAACATTCAGTACTTC
TRBV29-1	few	NA	TRBJ2-4	CSVEYGAKNIQYF	TGCAGCGTTGAGTACGGAGCCAAAAACATTCAGTACTTC
TRBV5-6	many	NA	TRBJ2-3	CASTSLGSTDTQYF	TGTGCCAGCACCTCGCTAGGGAGCACAGATACGCAGTATTTT
TRBV7-2	many	NA	TRBJ1-1	CASSLAGGVYDEAFF	TGTGCCAGCAGCTTAGCGGGAGGGGTCTACGATGAAGCTTTCTTT
TRBV20-1	few	NA	TRBJ2-7	CSARDLLRAGLGEQYF	TGCAGTGCTAGAGATCTGCTTAGGGCGGGGCTAGGGGAGCAGTACTTC
TRBV5-1	few	NA	TRBJ2-7	CASSLAVGPGTYEQYF	TGCGCCAGCAGCTTGGCCGTAGGGCCGGGGACCTACGAGCAGTACTTC
TRBV7-8	few	TRBD2	TRBJ2-5	CASSLVGGLAARGETQYF	TGTGCCAGCAGCTTAGTGGGGGGACTAGCGGCACGAGGGGAGACCCAGTACTTC
TRBV18	few	TRBD1	TRBJ1-5	CASSPRDRYSNQPQHF	TGTGCCAGCTCACCCCGGGACAGATATAGCAATCAGCCCCAGCATTTT
TRBV24-1	few	NA	TRBJ2-3	CATSDPGQSFTDTQYF	TGTGCCACCAGTGACCCCGGACAGTCTTTCACAGATACGCAGTATTTT
TRBV24-1	NA	NA	TRBJ2-1	CATSDHPGQEQFF	TGTGCCACCAGTGACCACCCCGGGCAGGAGCAGTTCTTC
TRBV7-3	few	TRBD1	TRBJ2-2	CASSSPGTGVRELFF	TGTGCCAGCAGCTCGCCCGGGACAGGGGTCCGGGAGCTGTTTTTT
TRBV5-5	NA	TRBD1	TRBJ2-7	CASSFAGTGTPYEQYF	TGTGCCAGCAGCTTTGCCGGGACAGGGACCCCCTACGAGCAGTACTTC
TRBV5-1	few	TRBD2	TRBJ2-3	CASSPYGGAGGTDTQYF	TGCGCCAGCAGTCCCTACGGGGGAGCGGGAGGCACAGATACGCAGTATTTT
TRBV29-1	NA	TRBD2	TRBJ2-2	CSVELAGTGELFF	TGCAGCGTTGAATTAGCGGGCACCGGGGAGCTGTTTTTT
TRBV9	NA	TRBD1	TRBJ1-2	CASSVGAGGDYGYTF	TGTGCCAGCAGCGTAGGCGCAGGGGGCGACTATGGCTACACCTTC
TRBV7-2	many	NA	TRBJ1-1	CASSFRRENTEAFF	TGTGCCAGCAGCTTTAGGAGGGAGAACACTGAAGCTTTCTTT
TRBV5-1	few	TRBD2	TRBJ2-3	CASRPGLAGGWADTQYF	TGCGCCAGCAGGCCGGGACTAGCGGGAGGTTGGGCGGATACGCAGTATTTT
TRBV28	many	TRBD2	TRBJ2-1	CASSPREGGSSYNEQFF	TGTGCCAGTTCCCCCCGGGAGGGCGGGAGCTCCTACAATGAGCAGTTCTTC
TRBV5-1	NA	TRBD1	TRBJ2-5	CASSGDRGPQETQYF	TGCGCCAGCAGCGGGGACAGGGGTCCTCAAGAGACCCAGTACTTC
TRBV5-1	few	TRBD2	TRBJ2-5	CASSFELAGGETQYF	TGCGCCAGCAGCTTCGAGCTAGCGGGGGGAGAGACCCAGTACTTC
TRBV6-1	few	TRBD2	TRBJ2-7	CASSVGLAELGYEQYF	TGTGCCAGCAGTGTAGGACTAGCGGAACTAGGATACGAGCAGTACTTC
TRBV12-3/TRBV12-4	NA	NA	TRBJ1-2	CASSFLSTGNYGYTF	TGTGCCAGCAGTTTTCTTAGCACAGGGAACTATGGCTACACCTTC